This T cell receptor (beta chain) was captured in a study of shared clonotypes between healthy human individuals. Across the study: Aged between 18 and 49, the donors were a couple of women and three men. Whole-study findings and limits: Generally, estimated richness proved larger in naive subsets than it did in memory subsets.

J lost 6 bases, V lost 6 bases, and 7 bases had no gene match. This CDR3 has 14 residues. CDR1 is MNHEY and CDR2 is SVGAGI in the germline V gene. To note about this clone: Its specificity is not known.

TCRdb keeps only in-frame clones here, not all; method: immunoSEQ multiplex PCR. The sample lists hundreds of thousands of clones, 74% occurring once. This receptor was identified in a woman aged 25 to 39 in good health. Sequencing was performed on memory CD4+ T cells sorted from blood. Subset here: CD45RA-negative fraction. J is TRBJ2-2 and V is TRBV6-5, with 7 bases matching TRBD1. The CDR3 loop reads CASSRDREAGELFF. The CDR3 coding sequence is TGTGCCAGCAGCAGAGACAGGGAAGCCGGGGAGCTGTTTTTT.